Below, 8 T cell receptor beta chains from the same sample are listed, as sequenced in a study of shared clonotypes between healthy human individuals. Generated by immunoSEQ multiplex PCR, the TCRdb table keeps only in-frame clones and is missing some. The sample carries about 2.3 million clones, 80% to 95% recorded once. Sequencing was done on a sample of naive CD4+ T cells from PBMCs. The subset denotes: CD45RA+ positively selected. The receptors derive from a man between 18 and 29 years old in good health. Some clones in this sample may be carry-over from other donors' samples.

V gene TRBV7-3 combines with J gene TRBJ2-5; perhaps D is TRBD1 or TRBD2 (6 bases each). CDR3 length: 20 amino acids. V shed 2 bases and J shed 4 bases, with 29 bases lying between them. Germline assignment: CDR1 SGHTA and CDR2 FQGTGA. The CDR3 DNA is TGTGCCAGCAGCTTATTACGCGGGGTTGGGGGCAGGGTGGCAGGAGAGACCCAGTACTTC. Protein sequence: CASSLLRGVGGRVAGETQYF.

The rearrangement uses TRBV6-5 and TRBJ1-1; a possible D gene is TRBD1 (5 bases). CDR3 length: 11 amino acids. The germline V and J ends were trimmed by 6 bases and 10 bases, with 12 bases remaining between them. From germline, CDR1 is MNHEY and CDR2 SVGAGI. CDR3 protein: CASRRGDRAFF. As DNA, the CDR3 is TGTGCCAGCAGACGGGGAGACAGAGCTTTCTTT.

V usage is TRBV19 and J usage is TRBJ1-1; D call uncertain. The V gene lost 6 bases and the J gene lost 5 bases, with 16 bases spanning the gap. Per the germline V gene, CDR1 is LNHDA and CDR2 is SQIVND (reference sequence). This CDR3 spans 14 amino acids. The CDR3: CASRGPWVETEAFF. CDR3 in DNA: TGTGCCAGTAGGGGTCCTTGGGTCGAAACTGAAGCTTTCTTT.

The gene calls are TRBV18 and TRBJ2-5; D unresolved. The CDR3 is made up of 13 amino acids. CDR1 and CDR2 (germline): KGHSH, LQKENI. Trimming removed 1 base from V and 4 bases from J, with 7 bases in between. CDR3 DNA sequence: TGTGCCAGCTCACCACAGGCGCGAGAGACCCAGTACTTC. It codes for CASSPQARETQYF.

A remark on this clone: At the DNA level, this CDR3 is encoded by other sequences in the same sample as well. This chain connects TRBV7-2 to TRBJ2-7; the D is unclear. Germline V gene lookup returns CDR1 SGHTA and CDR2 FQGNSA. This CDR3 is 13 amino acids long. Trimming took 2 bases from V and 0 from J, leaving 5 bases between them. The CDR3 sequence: CASSLRFSYEQYF. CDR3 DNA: TGTGCCAGCAGCTTAAGGTTCTCCTACGAGCAGTACTTC.

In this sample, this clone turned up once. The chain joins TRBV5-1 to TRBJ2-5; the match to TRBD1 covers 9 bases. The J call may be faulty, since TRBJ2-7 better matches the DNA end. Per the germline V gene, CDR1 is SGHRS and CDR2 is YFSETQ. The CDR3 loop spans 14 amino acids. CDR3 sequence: CASSPTGGRYEQYF. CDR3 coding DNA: TGCGCCAGCAGCCCCACAGGGGGCCGGTACGAGCAGTACTTC.

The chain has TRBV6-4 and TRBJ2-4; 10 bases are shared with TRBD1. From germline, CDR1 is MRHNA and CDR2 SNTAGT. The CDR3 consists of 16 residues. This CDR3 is CARPLPGQGSKNIQYF. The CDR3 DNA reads TGTGCTCGCCCCCTCCCGGGACAGGGGTCCAAAAACATTCAGTACTTC.

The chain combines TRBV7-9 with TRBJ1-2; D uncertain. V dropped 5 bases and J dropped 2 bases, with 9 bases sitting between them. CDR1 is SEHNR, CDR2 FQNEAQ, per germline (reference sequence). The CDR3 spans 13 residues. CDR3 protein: CASSPERNYGYTF. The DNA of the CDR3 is TGTGCCAGCAGCCCCGAACGGAACTATGGCTACACCTTC.